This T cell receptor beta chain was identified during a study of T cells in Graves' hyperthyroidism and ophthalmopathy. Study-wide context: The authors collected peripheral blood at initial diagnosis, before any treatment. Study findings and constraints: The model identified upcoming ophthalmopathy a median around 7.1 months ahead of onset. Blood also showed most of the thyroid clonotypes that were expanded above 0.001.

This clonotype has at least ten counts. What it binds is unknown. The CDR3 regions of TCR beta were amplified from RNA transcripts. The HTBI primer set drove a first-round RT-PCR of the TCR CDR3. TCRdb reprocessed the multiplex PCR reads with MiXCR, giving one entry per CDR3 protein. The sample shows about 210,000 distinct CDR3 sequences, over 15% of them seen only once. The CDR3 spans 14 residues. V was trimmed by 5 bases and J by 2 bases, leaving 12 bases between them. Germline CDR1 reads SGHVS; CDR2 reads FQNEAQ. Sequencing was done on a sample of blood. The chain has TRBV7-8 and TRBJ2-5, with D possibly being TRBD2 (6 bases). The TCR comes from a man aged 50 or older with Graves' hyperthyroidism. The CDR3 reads CASSRRGMQETQYF. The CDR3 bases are TGTGCCAGCAGCCGTCGGGGGATGCAAGAGACCCAGTACTTC.